The 20 T cell receptor beta chains below come from one sample, sequenced in a study of T cell responses to AZD1222 COVID-19 vaccine. Assay: immunoSEQ multiplex PCR; the TCRdb copy retains only in-frame clones and omits some. The sample contains 95,000 to 130,000 clones, 90% to 95% of which appear only once. The sample in question was peripheral blood, obtained on day 0 of AZD1222 vaccination. These receptors were obtained from an adult in good health.

The chain combines TRBV30 with TRBJ2-7; D gene ambiguous. Germline CDR1 GTSNPN, CDR2 SVGIG (reference sequence). The CDR3 consists of 10 residues. V was pared by 2 bases and J by 5 bases, with 4 bases between. CDR3 loop: CAWSLDEQYF. Here the CDR3 DNA reads TGTGCCTGGAGTCTAGACGAGCAGTACTTC.

The V gene is TRBV6-5, the J gene TRBJ2-5; a possible D gene is TRBD2 (5 bases). The germline V gene has CDR1 MNHEY and CDR2 SVGAGI. V lost 4 bases, J lost 5 bases, and 11 bases lay in between. This CDR3 region has 13 residues. The CDR3 reads CASSSHRGETQYF. The CDR3 nucleotides are TGTGCCAGCAGTTCGCACAGAGGGGAGACCCAGTACTTC.

The chain uses TRBV18 and TRBJ2-1; D not certain. The CDR3 sequence is 14 residues long. Germline assignment: CDR1 KGHSH and CDR2 LQKENI. V was clipped by 0 bases and J by 8 bases, with 11 bases between them. Here the CDR3 reads CASSPPHGDDEQFF. DNA for the CDR3: TGTGCCAGCTCACCACCCCATGGTGATGATGAGCAGTTCTTC.

The sample holds one count of this clone. The chain carries TRBV12-3 or TRBV12-4 and TRBJ1-1; maybe TRBD1 (5 bases). The CDR3 loop spans 12 amino acids. V was clipped by 6 bases and J by 5 bases, with 10 bases between them. CDR3: CASSRGGTEAFF. In DNA form, the CDR3 reads TGTGCCAGCAGCCGCGGGGGAACTGAAGCTTTCTTT.

The gene calls are TRBV27 and TRBJ1-1; no clear D gene. Trimming pared 0 bases from V and 2 bases from J, leaving 4 bases between. The V gene's germline CDR1 is MNHEY and CDR2 SMNVEV (reference sequence). This CDR3 contains 13 residues. CDR3 nucleotides: TGTGCCAGCAGTTTATCCCGCAACACTGAAGCTTTCTTT. Its protein is CASSLSRNTEAFF.

The chain carries TRBV12-2 and TRBJ1-6. TRBV12-2 is an annotated pseudogene. The length of the CDR3 is 15 residues. In nucleotides, the CDR3 is TGTGCAAGTCGCTTCCCATCATCCTCATATTCACCCCTCCACTTT. The encoded protein is CASRFPSSSYSPLHF.

For this clone: The CDR3 does not close with the conserved phenylalanine or tryptophan, likely indicating a read error. The DNA is left out, because the CDR3 cannot be placed on it with certainty; the CDR3 is given as TCRdb lists it. This chain connects TRBV2 to TRBJ2-7; the table's TRBD2 call for D was not verified on the DNA. Per the germline V gene, CDR1 is SNHLY and CDR2 is FYNNEI. The CDR3 has 12 amino acids, counting both end residues. The CDR3 here is CASKTLAGVSFL.

V and J are TRBV3-1 (or the pseudogene TRBV3-2) and TRBJ2-2; D is tentatively TRBD1 or TRBD2 (6 bases each). The CDR3 has 16 residues. The germline V and J ends were trimmed by 4 bases and 3 bases, with 15 bases remaining between them. CDR1 and CDR2 (germline): LGHDT, YNNKEL (reference sequence). The CDR3 DNA sequence: TGTGCCAGCAGCCTCAAGGGGGGAAGGGACACCGGGGAGCTGTTTTTT. Its translation is CASSLKGGRDTGELFF.

The chain has TRBV10-3 and TRBJ2-3, with TRBD2 matching over 8 bases. The junction had 2 bases not matched to a gene; V was cut back by 2 bases and J by 1 base. Germline CDR1 reads ENHRY; CDR2 reads SYGVKD. The CDR3 has 15 residues. The CDR3 sequence: CAISETSGGTDTQYF. The CDR3 nucleotides read TGTGCCATCAGTGAGACTAGCGGAGGCACAGATACGCAGTATTTT.

This clone was seen once. The V call is TRBV28, the J call TRBJ1-2; D call uncertain. The CDR3 sequence is 13 residues long. V was cut by 5 bases and J by 5 bases, with 12 bases left in between. In germline, CDR1 is MDHEN, CDR2 SYDVKM. CDR3 nucleotide sequence: TGTGCCAGCAGTATTCCACAGAAATATGGCTACACCTTC. Protein sequence: CASSIPQKYGYTF.

This clone was detected only once. The chain couples TRBV3-1 (or the pseudogene TRBV3-2) to TRBJ1-2, with a weak D call TRBD1 (5 bases). This CDR3 has 14 amino acids. CDR1 and CDR2 (germline): LGHDT, YNNKEL (reference sequence). Between the trimmed V and J ends, which lost 1 base and 6 bases, there was a span of 12 bases. For the CDR3, the DNA is TGTGCCAGCAGCCAAGTCGGGGGGTACCATGGCTACACCTTC. It specifies CASSQVGGYHGYTF.

The V gene is TRBV5-1, the J gene TRBJ2-7; TRBD2 agrees at 7 bases. The V gene end was trimmed by 5 bases and the J gene end by 0 bases; junction bases not matched to a gene: 5. The CDR3 runs to 14 residues. Germline V CDR1 and CDR2: SGHRS, YFSETQ. The CDR3 bases are TGCGCCAGCAGTGGCGAGCGGGACTCCTACGAGCAGTACTTC. It translates to CASSGERDSYEQYF.

This clone was seen only a few times. The chain carries TRBV10-3 and TRBJ2-2, with 7 bases matching TRBD2. The CDR3 loop spans 16 amino acids. After removal of 8 bases from V and 0 bases from J, the junction contained 9 bases not matched to a gene. Germline V lookup: CDR1 ENHRY, CDR2 SYGVKD. This CDR3 is CAIWKLAETNTGELFF. The CDR3 region has the DNA TGTGCCATCTGGAAGCTAGCGGAGACGAACACCGGGGAGCTGTTTTTT.

This chain joins TRBV3-1 (or the pseudogene TRBV3-2) and TRBJ2-3; 12 nucleotides line up with TRBD2. The CDR3 length is 17 residues. With V trimmed by 4 bases and J by 5 bases, 10 bases remained unmatched. The germline CDR1 and CDR2 sequences are LGHDT and YNNKEL (reference sequence). This CDR3 reads CASSPDTSGRTGDTQYF. Written as DNA, the CDR3 is TGTGCCAGCAGCCCCGACACTAGCGGGAGGACGGGAGATACGCAGTATTTT.

This clone was observed once. V is TRBV19 and J is TRBJ2-2, with unresolved D. There are 13 residues in the CDR3. CDR1 LNHDA and CDR2 SQIVND come from the germline V gene (reference sequence). V was trimmed by 3 bases and J by 6 bases, leaving 8 bases between them. The CDR3 loop is CASSIGRSGELFF. The CDR3 DNA reads TGTGCCAGTAGTATCGGACGGTCCGGGGAGCTGTTTTTT. The variable domain in full, completed from reference TRBV19 and TRBJ2-2, reads DGGITQSPKYLFRKEGQNVTLSCEQNLNHDAMYWYRQDPGQGLRLIYYSQIVNDFQKGDIAEGYSVSREKKESFPLTVTSAQKNPTAFYLCASSIGRSGELFFGEGSRLTVL.

The chain carries TRBV6-6 and TRBJ2-1; possibly TRBD2 for D (5 bases). CDR1 and CDR2 from the germline V gene are MNHNY and SVGAGI (reference sequence). Trimming removed 7 bases at V and 9 bases at J, with 25 bases between. The CDR3 is 16 residues long. The CDR3 sequence is CASNQPGRRSFGEQFF. The CDR3 DNA reads TGTGCCAGCAACCAACCGGGCAGGAGGTCTTTTGGTGAGCAGTTCTTC.

The genes are TRBV5-1 and TRBJ2-1; 11 bases are a match to TRBD2. This CDR3 is built from 15 residues. The germline gives CDR1 SGHRS, CDR2 YFSETQ. The ends lost 4 bases at V and 3 bases at J; junction bases unmatched: 3. The CDR3 loop reads CASSQGTSGYNEQFF. The CDR3 DNA is TGCGCCAGCAGCCAAGGGACTAGCGGCTACAATGAGCAGTTCTTC.

The chain joins TRBV5-1 to TRBJ2-1; D is possibly TRBD1 or TRBD2 (6 bases each). Germline CDR1 reads SGHRS; CDR2 reads YFSETQ. This CDR3 comprises 15 residues. Trimming took 5 bases from V and 4 from J, leaving 16 bases between them. Here the CDR3 DNA reads TGCGCCAGCAGTATCTTAGAGGGGGGTTACAATGAGCAGTTCTTC. It yields the protein CASSILEGGYNEQFF.

The chain has TRBV7-9 and TRBJ2-7, with D maybe TRBD1 (5 bases). The V gene's germline CDR1 is SEHNR and CDR2 FQNEAQ (reference sequence). The CDR3 runs to 12 residues. The V end lost 8 bases, the J end lost 0 bases, and 8 bases lay between the germline ends. CDR3 in DNA: TGTGCCAGCCAGGGCTTCTCCTACGAGCAGTACTTC. Translating it yields CASQGFSYEQYF.

This chain connects TRBV29-1 to TRBJ2-3, with 9 bases matching TRBD1. The CDR3 runs to 15 residues. The J segment lost 2 bases and the V segment lost 8 bases, leaving 11 bases of the junction unmatched. Germline V gene sequence: CDR1 SQVTM, CDR2 ANQGSEA. The chain's CDR3 is CSSKVGQGFTDTQYF. The DNA of the CDR3 is TGCAGCTCCAAGGTCGGACAGGGGTTCACAGATACGCAGTATTTT.